The 17 T cell receptor beta chains in this list originate from one sample, sequenced in a study of vaccination and CD4 T cells after COVID-19. CD4+ T cells that had been cultured provided DNA sequenced with the Oncomine TCR Beta short-read assay. MiXCR was run by TCRdb on the PCR reads, yielding one entry per CDR3 protein. The sample holds over 10,000 distinct CDR3 sequences; around 40% are singletons and the top ten take around 8%. Indicated treatment: roughly 10-day PBMC culture with coronavirus spike peptide pools or control peptides (ViraFEST assay). These receptors' antigens are unknown. This sample comprised CD4+ T cells from blood, cultured in vitro, obtained after SARS-CoV-2 vaccination. These receptors all stem from a human donor who had recovered from COVID-19.

CDR3 sequence (DNA): TGTGCCAGCAGTGGACAGACTAACTATGGCTACACCTTC. Its translation: CASSGQTNYGYTF. The chain couples TRBV2 to TRBJ1-2; D possibly corresponds to TRBD1 (5 bases). This CDR3 comprises 13 residues. With 4 bases removed from V and 0 bases from J, the gap between germline ends came to 6 bases. CDR1 is SNHLY and CDR2 is FYNNEI in the germline V gene.

This chain joins TRBV7-3 and TRBJ2-7; either TRBD1 or TRBD2 may supply D (6 bases each). With 7 bases removed from V and 3 bases from J, the gap between germline ends came to 19 bases. CDR1 and CDR2 (germline): SGHTA, FQGTGA. CDR3 length equals 15 residues. Written as DNA, the CDR3 is TGTGCCAGCACACCCAATCGGGGGCGATTCTACGAGCAGTACTTC. It is translated as CASTPNRGRFYEQYF.

This clonotype was observed a few times. The chain links TRBV2 to TRBJ2-6, with a weak D call TRBD1 (5 bases). CDR1 is SNHLY and CDR2 is FYNNEI in the germline V gene. This CDR3 is 16 amino acids long. V was pared by 0 bases and J by 5 bases, with 11 bases between. CDR3 DNA sequence: TGTGCCAGCAGTGAAGCAGGGGTCCTTAGGGCCAACGTCCTGACTTTC. This sequence encodes CASSEAGVLRANVLTF.

The gene calls are TRBV2 and TRBJ1-1; 7 bases map to TRBD1. J lost 3 bases, V lost 3 bases, and 7 bases had no gene match. The CDR3 is made up of 15 amino acids. Germline V gene sequence: CDR1 SNHLY, CDR2 FYNNEI. The DNA of the CDR3 is TGTGCCAGCAGTGAGATGGCAGGGGGGTACACTGAAGCTTTCTTT. As protein: CASSEMAGGYTEAFF.

In this sample, this clonotype turned up a few times. The chain joins TRBV7-8 to TRBJ2-2; the D is unclear. Germline CDR1 SGHVS, CDR2 FQNEAQ. This CDR3 has 17 residues. Between the trimmed V and J ends, which lost 4 bases and 0 bases, there was a span of 15 bases. The CDR3 loop is CASSSNTNPTNTGELFF. DNA of the CDR3: TGTGCCAGCAGCTCCAACACTAATCCTACGAACACCGGGGAGCTGTTTTTT.

The DNA for the CDR3 is TGCAGTGCTGAGGGGCCTGGGGGGGCCCGGAACACTGAAGCTTTCTTT. Translating it yields CSAEGPGGARNTEAFF. The chain has TRBV20-1 and TRBJ1-1, with D tentatively TRBD1 (6 bases). Between the trimmed V and J ends, which lost 5 bases and 1 base, there was a span of 20 bases. The CDR3 has 16 amino acids. Germline CDR1 and CDR2: DFQATT and SNEGSKA (reference sequence).

This clonotype ranks as medium-sized. The chain's CDR3 is CAISENLAASYEQYF. Written as DNA, the CDR3 is TGTGCCATCAGTGAGAACCTAGCTGCCTCCTACGAGCAGTACTTC. The J gene is TRBJ2-7, the V gene TRBV10-3; possible D gene TRBD2, 5 bases. The V end was cut by 2 bases, the J end by 0 bases, with 11 bases between. This CDR3 spans 15 amino acids. Germline CDR1 and CDR2: ENHRY and SYGVKD.

The V and J genes are TRBV11-2 and TRBJ2-1; D is undetermined. Germline V gene data show CDR1 as SGHAT and CDR2 as FQNNGV. V dropped 5 bases and J dropped 5 bases, with 19 bases sitting between them. CDR3 length equals 16 residues. CDR3 region: CASSRSITTYDNEQFF. In nucleotides, the CDR3 is TGTGCCAGCAGCCGAAGTATCACTACGTACGACAATGAGCAGTTCTTC.

The chain joins TRBV5-4 to TRBJ2-5, with 8 bases aligning to TRBD2. Unmatched junction bases numbered 12, after V lost 4 bases and J lost 7 bases. CDR3 size: 15 residues. Germline CDR1 SGHNT, CDR2 YYREEE (reference sequence). CDR3 amino acids: CASSAGGDGLGTQYF. The CDR3 nucleotides are TGTGCCAGCAGCGCGGGGGGAGACGGGTTGGGGACCCAGTACTTC.

The genes are TRBV19 and TRBJ2-6, with a tentative D call TRBD2 (5 bases). The ends were cut back, 8 bases at V and 0 bases at J, with 8 bases in the middle. The CDR3 totals 14 residues. CDR1 is LNHDA and CDR2 is SQIVND in the germline V gene (reference sequence). CDR3 sequence (DNA): TGTGCCAGTTCCGGGGACTCTGGGGCCAACGTCCTGACTTTC. It encodes CASSGDSGANVLTF.

The chain combines TRBV20-1 with TRBJ2-1; a weak D match, TRBD1 (5 bases). Trimming removed 6 bases from V and 4 bases from J, with 19 bases in between. The V gene's germline CDR1 is DFQATT and CDR2 SNEGSKA (reference sequence). The CDR3 runs 15 residues. The CDR3 region has the DNA TGCAGTGCCCGGACCAACCCGACAGTGTACAATGAGCAGTTCTTC. Its protein product is CSARTNPTVYNEQFF.

The J gene is TRBJ1-1, the V gene TRBV18, with D uncertain. Germline CDR1 is KGHSH and CDR2 is LQKENI. CDR3 length equals 15 residues. Trimming removed 1 base from V and 1 base from J, with 10 bases in between. CDR3 sequence: CASSPQSAPNTEAFF. CDR3 DNA sequence: TGTGCCAGCTCACCACAGTCCGCACCGAACACTGAAGCTTTCTTT.

This clonotype has a handful of counts. The V call is TRBV7-9, the J call TRBJ2-3; unclear D gene. This CDR3 is built from 14 residues. Germline V lookup: CDR1 SEHNR, CDR2 FQNEAQ (reference sequence). The germline V and J ends were trimmed by 1 base and 7 bases, with 12 bases remaining between them. As DNA, the CDR3 is TGTGCCAGCAGCTTAGGTAGCCGAGGAAATACGCAGTATTTT. Translated: CASSLGSRGNTQYF.

The genes are TRBV2 and TRBJ2-1, with 10 nucleotides matching TRBD2. The CDR3 is 15 amino acids. J was trimmed by 2 bases and V by 7 bases; bases with no gene match: 5. Germline V gene sequence: CDR1 SNHLY, CDR2 FYNNEI. This chain's CDR3 is CASTLLAGPYNEQFF. CDR3 nucleotide sequence: TGTGCCAGCACCCTACTAGCGGGACCCTACAATGAGCAGTTCTTC.

J is TRBJ1-3 and V is TRBV28; weak D call: TRBD1 (5 bases). The CDR3 is 14 amino acids. V dropped 7 bases and J dropped 1 base, with 11 bases sitting between them. Germline CDR1 and CDR2: MDHEN and SYDVKM. CDR3 DNA: TGTGCCAGCATCGGTAGGGGTTCTGGAAACACCATATATTTT. Translated, it gives CASIGRGSGNTIYF.

The chain is built from TRBV12-3 or TRBV12-4 and TRBJ1-3; D might be TRBD1 (5 bases). Trimming pared 3 bases from V and 1 base from J, leaving 7 bases between. This CDR3 region has 14 residues. The CDR3 spells CASSFGGSGNTIYF. The DNA of the CDR3 is TGTGCCAGCAGTTTCGGGGGGTCTGGAAACACCATATATTTT.

This chain connects TRBV7-9 to TRBJ1-1; 7 nucleotides match TRBD1. Trimming at V came to 3 bases and at J to 1 base, leaving 2 bases not matched to a gene. The CDR3 runs 14 residues. CDR1 is SEHNR, CDR2 FQNEAQ, per germline (reference sequence). In nucleotides, the CDR3 is TGTGCCAGCAGCTTCACAGGGGCGAACACTGAAGCTTTCTTT. This encodes CASSFTGANTEAFF.